These T cell receptor beta chains were read from a single sample in a study of TIL therapy for anti-PD-1-resistant metastatic lung cancer. Sequencing used immunoSEQ multiplex PCR; TCRdb keeps in-frame clones, though not all of them. The sample includes 55,000 to 65,000 clones, 73% of them seen just once. The sequencing here drew on blood, taken at baseline. These receptors were obtained from a person aged 25 to 80 with non-small cell lung cancer. Both conserved end residues are part of each CDR3. The order of the fields is clone size, D gene, V gene, J gene, CDR3 DNA, CDR3 protein. The D gene is left open where the match is weak. Rows give clone size only sometimes, using once, few, many, or a class for an expanded clone.

>.|.|TRBV14|TRBJ2-7
TGTGCCAGCAGCCTAAGAAAGCTCCTCTCCTACGAGCAGTACTTC
CASSLRKLLSYEQYF
>.|.|TRBV4-2|TRBJ1-6
TGTGCCAGCAGCCAAGCGGTAACGGGGCAGGCAAATTCACCCCTCCACTTT
CASSQAVTGQANSPLHF
>.|TRBD1|TRBV6-5|TRBJ1-3
TGTGCCAGCAGTTACTTCTCAGGGGGCAGGAACACCATATATTTT
CASSYFSGGRNTIYF
>.|.|TRBV7-2|TRBJ2-7
TGTGCCAGCAGCTTATCCGATAACCCCTACGAGCAGTACTTC
CASSLSDNPYEQYF
>.|TRBD1|TRBV5-8|TRBJ2-3
TGTGCCAGCAGCTTGGAACAGGGGATAGGTCGGGGTACGCAGTATTTT
CASSLEQGIGRGTQYF
>.|.|TRBV4-1|TRBJ1-2
TGCGCCAGCAGCCAAGATCAAGGGGCTGGTGGCTACACCTTC
CASSQDQGAGGYTF
>.|.|TRBV4-1|TRBJ2-5
TGCGCCAGCAGCCAAGATATAGGGGCGGGTGAGACCCAGTACTTC
CASSQDIGAGETQYF
>.|.|TRBV29-1|TRBJ1-2
TGCAGCGTAGGAGGGGCGTATGGCTACACCTTC
CSVGGAYGYTF
>.|.|TRBV6-1|TRBJ2-7
TGTGCCAGCAGTGAACAACAGTTTACCTACGAGCAGTACTTC
CASSEQQFTYEQYF
>.|TRBD2|TRBV4-3|TRBJ2-2
TGCGCCAGCAGCCATCACCTAGCGGGGGGGCTCGCGAACACCGGGGAGCTGTTTTTT
CASSHHLAGGLANTGELFF
>.|.|TRBV6-5|TRBJ2-7
TGTGCCAGCACCCCGGACGGCACTTACGAGCAGTACTTC
CASTPDGTYEQYF
>.|.|TRBV27|TRBJ1-5
TGTGCCAGCAGTTTATCGCTCGGGAGGAATCAGCCCCAGCATTTT
CASSLSLGRNQPQHF
>.|TRBD1|TRBV15|TRBJ2-3
TGTGCCACCAGCACCCCGGGACAGGGGATAACGCAGTATTTT
CATSTPGQGITQYF
>few|TRBD1|TRBV19|TRBJ1-1
TGTGCCAGTAGTAGGCAGGGACAGGTCATGAACACTGAAGCTTTCTTT
CASSRQGQVMNTEAFF
>.|TRBD2|TRBV18|TRBJ2-3
TGTGCCAGCTCACGGACTAGCGGGAGAGAAGATACGCAGTATTTT
CASSRTSGREDTQYF
>.|.|TRBV5-4|TRBJ1-3
TGTGCCAGCAGCTTGGGGGCAGTCTCTGGAAACACCATATATTTT
CASSLGAVSGNTIYF
>few|.|TRBV4-2|TRBJ2-3
TGTGCCAGCAGCCAAGAAAGGGCTTGGGGTGGGGGTCACGCAGATACGCAGTATTTT
CASSQERAWGGGHADTQYF
>.|.|TRBV25-1|TRBJ1-1
TGTGCCAGCAGTGAATCTGGCCCAGGGAACACTGAAGCTTTCTTT
CASSESGPGNTEAFF
>.|TRBD1|TRBV28|TRBJ1-5
TGTGCCAGCAGTGGCAGGACAGGGGTCTACCAGCCCCAGCATTTT
CASSGRTGVYQPQHF
>few|.|TRBV5-8|TRBJ2-7
TGTGCCAGCAGCCTCTACCCCTACTACGAGCAGTACTTC
CASSLYPYYEQYF
>few|.|TRBV7-8|TRBJ1-5
TGTGCCAGCAGCTTAGATGCAGGGAATCAGCCCCAGCATTTT
CASSLDAGNQPQHF
>.|.|TRBV6-5|TRBJ1-2
TGTGCCAGCAGTCCCCCCCAAGGGCATGGCTACACCTTC
CASSPPQGHGYTF
>.|TRBD1|TRBV7-9|TRBJ1-5
TGTGCCAGCAGCTTTGGGGCCGACAGGGGCACTAATAGCAATCAGCCCCAGCATTTT
CASSFGADRGTNSNQPQHF
>.|TRBD1|TRBV7-6|TRBJ1-1
TGTGCCAGCAGCCTGACAGGGGAGGGGAACACTGAAGCTTTCTTT
CASSLTGEGNTEAFF
>.|.|TRBV19|TRBJ1-2
TGTGCCAGTAGTATAGTGGGGGACTTCTATGGCTACACCTTC
CASSIVGDFYGYTF
>.|.|TRBV19|TRBJ1-1
TGTGCCAGTGCGCGGGAAAGCATGAACACTGAAGCTTTCTTT
CASARESMNTEAFF
>once|TRBD1|TRBV10-3|TRBJ1-4
TGTGCCACGCGGACAGGGGGCCAGGAAAAACTGTTTTTT
CATRTGGQEKLFF
>few|.|TRBV6-4|TRBJ2-5
TGTGCCAGCAGTGATGGGAACCAAGAGACCCAGTACTTC
CASSDGNQETQYF
>.|TRBD2|TRBV5-6|TRBJ2-5
TGTGCCAGCAGCTCCAACCCCGGACTAGCGGGACAAGAGACCCAGTACTTC
CASSSNPGLAGQETQYF
>once|TRBD1|TRBV15|TRBJ1-4
TGTGCCACCAGCAGAGTAGGGACAGGGAATGAAAAACTGTTTTTT
CATSRVGTGNEKLFF
>.|TRBD2|TRBV9|TRBJ2-3
TGTGCCAGCAGTCGACGGGGGGACTCCGGCACAGATACGCAGTATTTT
CASSRRGDSGTDTQYF
>.|TRBD1|TRBV19|TRBJ2-1
TGTGCCAGTAGTATATCTGGGACAGGGCTTTGGCAGTTCTTC
CASSISGTGLWQFF
>.|TRBD2|TRBV7-2|TRBJ2-7
TGTGCCAGCAGCTCGAAGCGGGAGGCTTTCCACGAGCAGTACTTC
CASSSKREAFHEQYF
>.|.|TRBV6-1|TRBJ2-7
TGTGCCCTCATCAACTTCTTGGACCGCCAGGACGAGCAGTACTTC
CALINFLDRQDEQYF
>once|.|TRBV7-9|TRBJ1-5
TGTGCCAGCAGCAAGGACGGGGGGAATCAGCCCCAGCATTTT
CASSKDGGNQPQHF